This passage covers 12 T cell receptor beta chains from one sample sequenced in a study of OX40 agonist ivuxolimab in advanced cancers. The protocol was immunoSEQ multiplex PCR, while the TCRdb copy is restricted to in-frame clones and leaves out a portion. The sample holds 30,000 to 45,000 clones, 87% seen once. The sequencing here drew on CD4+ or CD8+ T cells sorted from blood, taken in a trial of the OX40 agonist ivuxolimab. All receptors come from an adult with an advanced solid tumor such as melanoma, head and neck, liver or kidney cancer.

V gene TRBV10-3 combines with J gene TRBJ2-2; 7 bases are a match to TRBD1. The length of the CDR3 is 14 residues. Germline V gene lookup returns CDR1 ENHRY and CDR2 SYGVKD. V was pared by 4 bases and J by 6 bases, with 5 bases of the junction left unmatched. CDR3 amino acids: CAISATGVSGELFF. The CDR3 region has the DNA TGTGCCATCAGTGCCACAGGGGTTTCCGGGGAGCTGTTTTTT.

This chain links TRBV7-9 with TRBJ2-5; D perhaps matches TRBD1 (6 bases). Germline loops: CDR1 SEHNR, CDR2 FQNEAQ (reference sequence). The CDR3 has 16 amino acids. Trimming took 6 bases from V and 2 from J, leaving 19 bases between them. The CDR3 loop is CASRPKVRTDQETQYF. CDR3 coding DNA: TGTGCCAGCAGACCTAAGGTAAGGACAGATCAAGAGACCCAGTACTTC.

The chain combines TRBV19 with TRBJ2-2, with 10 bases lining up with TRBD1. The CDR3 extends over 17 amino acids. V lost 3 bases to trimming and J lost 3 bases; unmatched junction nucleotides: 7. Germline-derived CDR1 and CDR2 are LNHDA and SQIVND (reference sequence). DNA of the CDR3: TGTGCCAGTAGTATCGATGGGGACAGGGGTTACACCGGGGAGCTGTTTTTT. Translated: CASSIDGDRGYTGELFF.

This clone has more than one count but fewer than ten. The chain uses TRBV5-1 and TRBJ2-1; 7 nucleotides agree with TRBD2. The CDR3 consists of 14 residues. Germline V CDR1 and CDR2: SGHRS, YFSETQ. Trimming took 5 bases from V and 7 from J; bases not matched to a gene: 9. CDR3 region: CASRAVGAGNEQFF. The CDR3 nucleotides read TGCGCCAGCAGGGCGGTGGGAGCGGGGAATGAGCAGTTCTTC.

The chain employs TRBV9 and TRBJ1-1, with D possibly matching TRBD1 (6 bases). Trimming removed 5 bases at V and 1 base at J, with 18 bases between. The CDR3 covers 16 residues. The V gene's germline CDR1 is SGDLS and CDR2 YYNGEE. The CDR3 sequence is CASSAAGSGANTEAFF. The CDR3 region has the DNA TGTGCCAGCAGTGCTGCCGGATCGGGGGCGAACACTGAAGCTTTCTTT.

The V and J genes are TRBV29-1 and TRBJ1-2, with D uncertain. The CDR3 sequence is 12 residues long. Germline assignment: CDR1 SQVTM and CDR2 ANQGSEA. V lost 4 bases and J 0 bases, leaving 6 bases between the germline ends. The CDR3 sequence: CSVAAANYGYTF. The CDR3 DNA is TGCAGCGTTGCGGCAGCTAACTATGGCTACACCTTC.

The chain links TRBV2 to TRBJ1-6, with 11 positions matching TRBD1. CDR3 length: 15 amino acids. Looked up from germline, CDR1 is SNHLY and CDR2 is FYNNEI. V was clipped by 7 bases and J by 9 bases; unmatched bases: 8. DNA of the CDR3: TGTGCCAGCACGACAATGGGGACAGGGGGTTCACCCCTCCACTTT. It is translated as CASTTMGTGGSPLHF.

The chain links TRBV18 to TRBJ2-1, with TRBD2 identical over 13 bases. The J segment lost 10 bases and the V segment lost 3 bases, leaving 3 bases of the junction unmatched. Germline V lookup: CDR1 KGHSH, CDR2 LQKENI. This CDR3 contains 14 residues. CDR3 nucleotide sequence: TGTGCCAGCTCACCGCCGGGACTAGCGGGAGAGCAGTTCTTC. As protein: CASSPPGLAGEQFF.

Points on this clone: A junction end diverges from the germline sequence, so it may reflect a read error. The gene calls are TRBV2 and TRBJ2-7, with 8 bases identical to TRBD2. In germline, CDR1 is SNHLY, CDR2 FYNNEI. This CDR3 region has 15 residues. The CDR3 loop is CASSEATSGSHEQYF. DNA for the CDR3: TGTGCCAGCAGCGAAGCGACCAGCGGGAGCCACGAGCAGTACTTC. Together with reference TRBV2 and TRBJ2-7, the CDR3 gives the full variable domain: EPEVTQTPSHQVTQMGQEVILRCVPISNHLYFYWYRQILGQKVEFLVSFYNNEISEKSEIFDDQFSVERPDGSNFTLKIRSTKLEDSAMYFCASSEATSGSHEQYFGPGTRLTVT.

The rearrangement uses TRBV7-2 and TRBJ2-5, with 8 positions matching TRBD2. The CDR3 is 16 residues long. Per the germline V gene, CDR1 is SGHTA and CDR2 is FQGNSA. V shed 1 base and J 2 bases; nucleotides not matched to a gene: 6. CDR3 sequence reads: CASSLGGVAGQETQYF. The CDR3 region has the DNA TGTGCCAGCAGCTTAGGCGGCGTAGCGGGGCAAGAGACCCAGTACTTC. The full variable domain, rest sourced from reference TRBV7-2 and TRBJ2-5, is GAGVSQSPSNKVTEKGKDVELRCDPISGHTALYWYRQSLGQGLEFLIYFQGNSAPDKSGLPSDRFSAERTGGSVSTLTIQRTQQEDSAVYLCASSLGGVAGQETQYFGPGTRLLVL.

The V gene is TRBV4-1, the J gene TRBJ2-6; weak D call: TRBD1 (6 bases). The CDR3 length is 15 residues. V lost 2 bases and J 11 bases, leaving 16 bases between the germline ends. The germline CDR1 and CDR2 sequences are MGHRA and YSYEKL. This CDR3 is CASSQMGAGVHVLTF. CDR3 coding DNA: TGCGCCAGCAGCCAAATGGGGGCAGGGGTTCACGTCCTGACTTTC.

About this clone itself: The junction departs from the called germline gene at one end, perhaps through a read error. For the CDR3, the DNA is TGTGCTAGCAGGACCGGGACAGGGAGCACAGATACGCAGTATTTT. The encoded protein is CASRTGTGSTDTQYF. This rearrangement joins TRBV7-7 to TRBJ2-3; 9 nucleotides match TRBD1. Germline lookup yields CDR1 SSHAT and CDR2 FNYEAQ (reference sequence). This CDR3 region has 15 residues.